This TCR beta chain comes out of a study of T cell responses to AZD1222 COVID-19 vaccine. Across the whole study: Pooling was applied to second doses at about 4 or about 12 weeks. Regarding the study as a whole: Two doses of AZD1222 preceded a rise in Spike-specific TCR breadth and depth.

Assay: immunoSEQ multiplex PCR; the TCRdb copy retains only in-frame clones and omits some. Of 95,000 to 150,000 clones listed, roughly 88% are singletons. Per the germline V gene, CDR1 is MNHNY and CDR2 is SVGAGI (reference sequence). The CDR3 sequence is 15 residues long. For this clone: The antigen remains unidentified. One end of the junction varies from germline; a read error may be responsible.

The rearrangement links TRBV6-6 to TRBJ2-3; D possibly corresponds to TRBD1 (6 bases). The specimen comprised peripheral blood, sampled on day 0 of AZD1222 vaccination. This clonotype was sampled from an adult in good health. The CDR3 DNA follows: TGTGCCAGCAGCTCTAGAGAGACAGGAGGCTCGTTTTCGGGTTTT. It codes for CASSSRETGGSFSGF.